This T cell receptor (beta chain) was recovered during a study of OX40 agonist ivuxolimab in advanced cancers. In the study overall: In this cohort, patients received ivuxolimab, an agonistic anti-OX40 (CD134) antibody. Eligibility rules accepted prior anti-PD-1, anti-PD-L1 or anti-CTLA-4 therapy, and around 40% had some. Partial responses were recorded for three patients, including one with hepatocellular carcinoma and two with cutaneous melanoma. From about 23 to 85 years was the age range, with a mean of around 56 years, and 65% to 90% were male.

The ends were cut back, 0 bases at V and 1 base at J, with 5 bases in the middle. The CDR3 is 14 residues long. From germline, CDR1 is SGHTS and CDR2 YDEGEE. TCRdb's table, derived via immunoSEQ multiplex PCR, lists solely in-frame clones and lacks some. The repertoire holds around 72,000 clones, with 80% to 90% as singletons. The sequences come from CD4+ or CD8+ T cells sorted from blood, collected in a trial of the OX40 agonist ivuxolimab. This receptor was obtained from an adult with an advanced solid tumor such as melanoma, head and neck, liver or kidney cancer. The V call is TRBV5-8, the J call TRBJ2-4, with D possibly TRBD1 on 5 matching bases. The CDR3 bases are TGTGCCAGCAGCTTGGGACAGGCCAAAAACATTCAGTACTTC. Amino acids: CASSLGQAKNIQYF.